This TCR beta chain comes out of a study of T-cell reconstitution after alpha-beta-depleted transplantation in children. Study-level findings and limits: The origin of alpha-beta T cells about two months after transplant was reportedly several hundred expanded graft clones. Diversity of TCRbeta at day 60 was high in some patients, arising from surviving recipient T cells and thymic progenitors.

CDR3 length: 15 residues. Trimming took 1 base from V and 2 from J; bases not matched to a gene: 2. The germline CDR1 and CDR2 sequences are SGHVS and FNYEAQ. A library of TCRbeta sequences, prepared with unique molecular identifiers, was generated. TCRdb reprocessed the PCR reads with MiXCR, giving one entry per CDR3 protein. Of 200,000 to 250,000 distinct CDR3 sequences listed, approximately 8.4% are singletons. Turning to this clonotype: Its target is unknown.

Specimen: PBMCs, mostly from graft donor cells, collected 360 days after TCRalphabeta/CD19-depleted stem cell transplant. The TCR sequence derives from a male patient aged 2 to 10 who had a stem cell transplant for acute myeloid leukemia, so the T cells may come from the graft donor. The genes are TRBV7-6 and TRBJ2-3; 8 bases fit TRBD2. The CDR3 reads CASSLGGRLTDTQYF. CDR3 in DNA: TGTGCCAGCAGCTTAGGCGGGAGGCTCACAGATACGCAGTATTTT. Drawing the rest from reference TRBV7-6 and TRBJ2-3, the complete variable domain is GAGVSQSPRYKVTKRGQDVALRCDPISGHVSLYWYRQALGQGPEFLTYFNYEAQQDKSGLPNDRFSAERPEGSISTLTIQRTEQRDSAMYRCASSLGGRLTDTQYFGPGTRLTVL.